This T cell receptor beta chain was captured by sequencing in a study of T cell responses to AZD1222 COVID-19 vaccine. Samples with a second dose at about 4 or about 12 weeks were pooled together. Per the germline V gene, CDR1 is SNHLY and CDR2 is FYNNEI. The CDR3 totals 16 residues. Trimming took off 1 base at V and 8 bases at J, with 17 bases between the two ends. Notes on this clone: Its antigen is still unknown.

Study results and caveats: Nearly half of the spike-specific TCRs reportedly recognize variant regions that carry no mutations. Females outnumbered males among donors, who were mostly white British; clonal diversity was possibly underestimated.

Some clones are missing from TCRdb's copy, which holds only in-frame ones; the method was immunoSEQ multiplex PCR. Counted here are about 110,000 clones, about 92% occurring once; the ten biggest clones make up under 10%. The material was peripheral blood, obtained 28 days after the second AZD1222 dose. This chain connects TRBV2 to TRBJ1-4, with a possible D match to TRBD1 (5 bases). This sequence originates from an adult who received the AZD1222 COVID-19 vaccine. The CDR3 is CASSEVVSRDTEKLFF. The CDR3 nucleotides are TGTGCCAGCAGTGAAGTCGTATCCAGGGATACGGAAAAACTGTTTTTT.